This T cell receptor beta chain was recorded in a study of T cells after yellow fever vaccination. This clonotype was observed a few times. V was pared by 0 bases and J by 12 bases, with 15 bases between. The CDR3 length is 14 residues. The germline gives CDR1 LGHDT, CDR2 YNNKEL (reference sequence). UMIs were added to TCR cDNA along with a universal primer site when it was made by 5'RACE template switching. Using its own MiXCR run on the 5' RACE reads, TCRdb lists one record per CDR3 protein. This sample has 300,000 or so distinct CDR3 sequences, with under 15% found just once. J is TRBJ2-1 and V is TRBV3-1, with D tentatively TRBD2 (5 bases). This TCR derives from a man younger than 40 who received the YFV17D yellow fever vaccine. The sequencing here drew on CD4+ T cells sorted from PBMCs, taken 45 days after the yellow fever booster vaccination. CDR3 sequence reads: CASSQDSRGIGQFF. CDR3 nucleotides: TGTGCCAGCAGCCAAGATAGTCGGGGAATTGGGCAGTTCTTC.